This TCR beta chain is from a study of OX40 agonist ivuxolimab in advanced cancers. The overall study: The dose of intravenous ivuxolimab that patients received every 2 weeks ranged from 0.01 to 10 mg/kg. Whole-study findings and limits: Dosing at 0.1 to 3.0 mg/kg was accompanied by clonal expansion of CD4+ and CD8+ blood T cells by week 6. Partial responders at 0.1-3.0 mg/kg had among the lowest clonal expansion.

Autoimmune disease history or systemic immunosuppression was exclusionary. Using immunoSEQ multiplex PCR, the repertoire was profiled, and TCRdb retains in-frame clones only, with some absent. The repertoire has around 64,000 clones, more than 75% of them found once; the top ten carry 0.37%. The germline V and J ends were trimmed by 2 bases and 2 bases, with 13 bases remaining between them. The V gene's germline CDR1 is KGHSH and CDR2 LQKENI. The CDR3 extends over 15 amino acids. A word on this clone: Its antigen is unknown.

Sequencing used CD4+ or CD8+ T cells sorted from blood, obtained in a trial of the OX40 agonist ivuxolimab. J is TRBJ2-7 and V is TRBV18; D unresolved. This clonotype was obtained from an adult with an advanced solid tumor such as melanoma, head and neck, liver or kidney cancer. Here the CDR3 DNA reads TGTGCCAGCTCACCAGGAAATGCAGCAGCCTACGAGCAGTACTTC. Its protein product is CASSPGNAAAYEQYF.